This is a list of T cell receptor beta chains from one sample in a study of T-cell reconstitution after alpha-beta-depleted transplantation in children. Each CDR3 protein gets one entry after TCRdb re-called the PCR reads with MiXCR. The sample consists of 610,000 or so distinct CDR3 sequences, 27% of them appearing once. The starting material was PBMCs, obtained before TCRalphabeta/CD19-depleted stem cell transplant. The source of these receptors is a boy less than two years old with Wiskott-Aldrich syndrome, due to receive a stem cell transplant. Both conserved end residues are part of each CDR3. The D gene is left open where the match is weak. A clone size is listed for some rows: how often the clone was seen (once, few, many), or a class if it is expanded.

D gene | J gene | V gene | clone size | CDR3 protein | CDR3 DNA
NA | TRBJ2-1 | TRBV20-1 | few | CRCAGTHNEQFF | TGCAGATGCGCCGGGACCCACAATGAGCAGTTCTTC
NA | TRBJ2-7 | TRBV7-9 | NA | CASSSDGIAFVQYF | TGTGCCAGCAGCTCGGACGGAATAGCGTTTGTGCAGTACTTC
NA | TRBJ1-1 | TRBV4-2 | NA | CASSHPVGGRNTEAFF | TGTGCCAGCAGCCACCCGGTAGGGGGGCGTAACACTGAAGCTTTCTTT
NA | TRBJ2-1 | TRBV24-1 | few | CATLQEWSVSARDEQFF | TGTGCCACCTTACAGGAATGGAGCGTGAGCGCGCGCGATGAGCAGTTCTTC
NA | TRBJ2-3 | TRBV27 | few | CASSLYGRSTDTQYF | TGTGCCAGCAGTTTATATGGGAGAAGCACAGATACGCAGTATTTT
NA | TRBJ2-7 | TRBV20-1 | few | CSARDMRRSYEQYF | TGCAGTGCTAGAGACATGCGACGCTCCTACGAGCAGTACTTC
NA | TRBJ2-1 | TRBV30 | few | CAWSVRNGHNEQFF | TGTGCCTGGAGTGTACGTAACGGACATAATGAGCAGTTCTTC
NA | TRBJ2-7 | TRBV7-9 | NA | CASSLRGNPTTYEQYF | TGTGCCAGCAGCTTAAGGGGGAATCCTACGACCTACGAGCAGTACTTC
NA | TRBJ1-4 | TRBV5-5 | NA | CASSLWGINEKLFF | TGTGCCAGCAGCTTGTGGGGCATTAATGAAAAACTGTTTTTT
TRBD2 | TRBJ2-3 | TRBV10-1 | few | CASSDTSGSSTDTQYF | TGCGCCAGCAGCGATACTAGCGGGAGTAGCACAGATACGCAGTATTTT
NA | TRBJ2-7 | TRBV5-1 | once | CASSSGSTGEQYF | TGCGCCAGCAGCTCCGGGTCCACGGGCGAGCAGTACTTC
TRBD1 | TRBJ2-7 | TRBV29-1 | few | CSVVDRGSYEQYF | TGCAGCGTTGTCGACAGGGGGTCCTACGAGCAGTACTTC
NA | TRBJ2-3 | TRBV5-1 | NA | CASSQIQGEGLDAGTQYF | TGCGCCAGCAGCCAGATACAGGGAGAGGGACTCGATGCGGGTACGCAGTATTTT
NA | TRBJ2-3 | TRBV5-1 | few | CASSNALVGIGSDTQYF | TGCGCCAGCAGCAATGCCCTTGTGGGAATCGGATCAGATACGCAGTATTTT
NA | TRBJ2-1 | TRBV14 | NA | CASSQAPGTSQFF | TGTGCCAGCAGCCAAGCCCCGGGGACCTCGCAGTTCTTC
TRBD2 | TRBJ2-1 | TRBV12-3/TRBV12-4 | NA | CASRTTSGSFSYNEQFF | TGTGCCAGCAGAACTACTAGCGGGAGTTTCTCCTACAATGAGCAGTTCTTC
NA | TRBJ1-5 | TRBV5-6 | NA | CASSWGANQPQHF | TGTGCCAGCAGCTGGGGGGCCAATCAGCCCCAGCATTTT
NA | TRBJ2-7 | TRBV5-1 | few | CASSLFAGSNYEQYF | TGCGCCAGCAGCTTGTTCGCGGGCTCCAACTACGAGCAGTACTTC
TRBD1 | TRBJ1-1 | TRBV20-1 | few | CSAKAGGMNTEAFF | TGCAGTGCAAAGGCAGGGGGCATGAACACTGAAGCTTTCTTT
NA | TRBJ2-2 | TRBV4-1 | NA | CASSQEGGFYTGELFF | TGCGCCAGCAGCCAAGAAGGAGGATTTTACACCGGGGAGCTGTTTTTT